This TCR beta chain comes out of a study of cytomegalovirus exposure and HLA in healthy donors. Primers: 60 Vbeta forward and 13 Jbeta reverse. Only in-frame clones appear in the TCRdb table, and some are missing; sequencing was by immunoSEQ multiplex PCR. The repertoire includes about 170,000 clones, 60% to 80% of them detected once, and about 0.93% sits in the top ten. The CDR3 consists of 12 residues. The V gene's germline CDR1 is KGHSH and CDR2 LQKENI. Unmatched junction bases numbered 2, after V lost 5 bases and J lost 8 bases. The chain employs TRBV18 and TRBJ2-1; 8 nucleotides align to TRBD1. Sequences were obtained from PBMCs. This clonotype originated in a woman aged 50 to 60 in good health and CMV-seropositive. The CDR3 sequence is CASSGQGYEQFF. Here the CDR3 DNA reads TGTGCCAGCTCAGGACAGGGATATGAGCAGTTCTTC.